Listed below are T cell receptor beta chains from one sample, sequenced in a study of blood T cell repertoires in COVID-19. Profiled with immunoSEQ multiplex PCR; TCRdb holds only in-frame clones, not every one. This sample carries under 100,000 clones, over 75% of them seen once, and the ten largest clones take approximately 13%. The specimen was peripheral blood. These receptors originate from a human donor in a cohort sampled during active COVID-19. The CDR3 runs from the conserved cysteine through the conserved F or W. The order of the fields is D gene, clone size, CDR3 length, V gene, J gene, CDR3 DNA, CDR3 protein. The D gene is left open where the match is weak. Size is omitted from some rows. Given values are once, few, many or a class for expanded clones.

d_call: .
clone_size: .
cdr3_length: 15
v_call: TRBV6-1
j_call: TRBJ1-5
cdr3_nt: TGTGCCAGCAGTGAAATGAGCAGGTACAATCAGCCCCAGCATTTT
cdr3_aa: CASSEMSRYNQPQHF

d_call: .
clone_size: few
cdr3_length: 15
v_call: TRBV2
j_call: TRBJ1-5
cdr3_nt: TGTGCCAGCAGTAGACAGCAAAATAGCAATCAGCCCCAGCATTTT
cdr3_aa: CASSRQQNSNQPQHF

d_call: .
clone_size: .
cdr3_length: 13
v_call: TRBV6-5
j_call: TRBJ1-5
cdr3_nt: TGTGCCAGCGGGGGCCTGTTGGGTCAGCCCCAGCATTTT
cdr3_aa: CASGGLLGQPQHF

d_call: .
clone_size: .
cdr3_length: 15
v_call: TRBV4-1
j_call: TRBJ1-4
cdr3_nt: TGCGCCAGCAGCGAACCGGGACTGCCGAGTGAAAAACTGTTTTTT
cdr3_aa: CASSEPGLPSEKLFF

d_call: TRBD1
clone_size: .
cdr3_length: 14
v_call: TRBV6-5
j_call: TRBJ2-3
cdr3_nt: TGTGCCAGCAGAAGACAGGGGTGGAGAGATACGCAGTATTTT
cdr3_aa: CASRRQGWRDTQYF

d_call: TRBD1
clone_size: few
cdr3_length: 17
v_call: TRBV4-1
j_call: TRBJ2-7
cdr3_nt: TGCGCCAGCAGCCAACACAGGGGGGCGGGGAACTCCTACGAGCAGTACTTC
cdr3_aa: CASSQHRGAGNSYEQYF

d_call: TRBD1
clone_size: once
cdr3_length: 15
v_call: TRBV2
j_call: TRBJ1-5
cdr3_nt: TGTGCCAGCAGCCGGGACAGGGTTGGGAATCAGCCCCAGCATTTT
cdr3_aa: CASSRDRVGNQPQHF

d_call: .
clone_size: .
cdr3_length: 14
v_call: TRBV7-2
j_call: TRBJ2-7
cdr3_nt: TGTGCCAGCAGCACAACGGGACACACCTACGAGCAGTACTTC
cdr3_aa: CASSTTGHTYEQYF

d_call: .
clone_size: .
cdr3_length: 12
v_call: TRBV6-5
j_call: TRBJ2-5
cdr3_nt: TGTGCCAGCAGTACAGGGCGGGAGACCCAGTACTTC
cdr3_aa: CASSTGRETQYF

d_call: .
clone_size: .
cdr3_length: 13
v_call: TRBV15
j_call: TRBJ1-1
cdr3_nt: TGTGCCACCAGCAGAGATGGGGCAGATGAAGCTTTCTTT
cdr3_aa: CATSRDGADEAFF

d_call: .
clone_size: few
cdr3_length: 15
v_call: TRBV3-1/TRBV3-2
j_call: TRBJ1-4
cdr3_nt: TGTGCCAGCACACCAATCGGAAGCGGCGGAGAAAAACTGTTTTTT
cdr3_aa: CASTPIGSGGEKLFF

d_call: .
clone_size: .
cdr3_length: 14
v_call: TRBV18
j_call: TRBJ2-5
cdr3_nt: TGTGCCAGCTCACCCTACGGGGGCCAAGAGACCCAGTACTTC
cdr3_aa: CASSPYGGQETQYF

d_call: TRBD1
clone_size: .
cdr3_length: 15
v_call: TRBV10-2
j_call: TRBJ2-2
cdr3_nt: TGCGCCAGCAAATACCACAGGGGCGACACCGGGGAGCTGTTTTTT
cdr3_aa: CASKYHRGDTGELFF

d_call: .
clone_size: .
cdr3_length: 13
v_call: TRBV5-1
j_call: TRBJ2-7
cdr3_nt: TGCGCCAGCAGCTTGTTGACAGGTGGCGAGCAGTACTTC
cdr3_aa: CASSLLTGGEQYF

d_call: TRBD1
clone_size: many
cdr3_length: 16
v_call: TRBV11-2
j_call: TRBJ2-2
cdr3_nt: TGTGCCAGCAGCGCACTGGGACAGGGGGGGAGCGGGGAGCTGTTTTTT
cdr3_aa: CASSALGQGGSGELFF

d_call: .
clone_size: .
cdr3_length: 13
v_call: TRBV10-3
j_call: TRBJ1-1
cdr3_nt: TGTGCCATCACCCGGGGAGTAAACACTGAAGCTTTCTTT
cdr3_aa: CAITRGVNTEAFF

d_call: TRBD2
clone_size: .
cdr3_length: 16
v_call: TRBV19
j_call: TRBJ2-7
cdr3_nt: TGTGCCGGACCCAGGACGGACACTAGCGGGGTTCACGAGCAGTACTTC
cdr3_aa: CAGPRTDTSGVHEQYF

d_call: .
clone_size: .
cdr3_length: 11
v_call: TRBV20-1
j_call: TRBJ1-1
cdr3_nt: TGCAGTGCTAGAGACGACTCTGAAGCTTTCTTT
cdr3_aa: CSARDDSEAFF

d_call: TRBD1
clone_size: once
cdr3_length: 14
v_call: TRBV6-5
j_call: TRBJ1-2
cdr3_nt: TGTGCCAGCAGTTACTCGGACAGGGGGCCTGGCTACACCTTC
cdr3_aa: CASSYSDRGPGYTF

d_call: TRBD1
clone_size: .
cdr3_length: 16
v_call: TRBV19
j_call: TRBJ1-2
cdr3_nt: TGTGCCAGTAGTATACGTGAGACAGGGGTTAATTATGGCTACACCTTC
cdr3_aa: CASSIRETGVNYGYTF

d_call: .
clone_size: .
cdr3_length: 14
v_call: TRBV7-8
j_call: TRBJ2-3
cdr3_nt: TGTGCCAGCAGCTCAGCACGGAGCACAGATACGCAGTATTTT
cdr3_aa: CASSSARSTDTQYF

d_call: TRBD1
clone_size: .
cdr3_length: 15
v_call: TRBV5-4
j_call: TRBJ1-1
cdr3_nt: TGTGCCAGCAGCGAACTGGTCACAGGGGTCTCTTATGGTTTCTTT
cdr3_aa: CASSELVTGVSYGFF

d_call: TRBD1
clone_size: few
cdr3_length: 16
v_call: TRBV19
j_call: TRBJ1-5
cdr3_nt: TGTGCCAGTAGTATACACGGACAGGGGGAAAATCAGCCCCAGCATTTT
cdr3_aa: CASSIHGQGENQPQHF

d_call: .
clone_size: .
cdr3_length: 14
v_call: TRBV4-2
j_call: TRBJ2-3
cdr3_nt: TGTGCCAGCAGCCAATCCCTAGCCGGGGATACGCAGTATTTT
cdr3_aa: CASSQSLAGDTQYF

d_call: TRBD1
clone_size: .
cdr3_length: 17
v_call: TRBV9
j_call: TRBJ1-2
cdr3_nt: TGTGCCAGCAGCGTAGAGGGACAGGGGTCCTATGGCCTCACATACACCTTC
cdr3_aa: CASSVEGQGSYGLTYTF

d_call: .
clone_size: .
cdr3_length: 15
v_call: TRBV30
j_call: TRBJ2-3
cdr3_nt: TGTGCCTGGAGTGTACGCGGGCAGTCCACAGATACGCAGTATTTT
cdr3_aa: CAWSVRGQSTDTQYF

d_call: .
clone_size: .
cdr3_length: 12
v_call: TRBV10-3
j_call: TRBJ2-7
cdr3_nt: TGTGCCATCAGTGGACACGGCTACGAGCAGTACTTC
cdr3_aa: CAISGHGYEQYF

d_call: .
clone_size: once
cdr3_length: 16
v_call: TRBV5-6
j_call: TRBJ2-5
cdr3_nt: TGTGCCAGCAGCTCTCGCAGGGTGTTAGACCAAGAGACCCAGTACTTC
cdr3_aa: CASSSRRVLDQETQYF

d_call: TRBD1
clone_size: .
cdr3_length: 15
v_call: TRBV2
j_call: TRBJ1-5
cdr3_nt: TGTGCCAGCAGCTCCGACAGGGCTCTAAATCAGCCCCAGCATTTT
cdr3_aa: CASSSDRALNQPQHF

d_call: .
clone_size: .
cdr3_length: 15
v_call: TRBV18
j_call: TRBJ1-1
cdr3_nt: TGTGCCAGCTCACCACGGGGACTTGGGGGCACTGAAGCTTTCTTT
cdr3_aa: CASSPRGLGGTEAFF

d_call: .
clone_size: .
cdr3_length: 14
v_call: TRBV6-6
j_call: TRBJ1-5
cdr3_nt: TGTGCCAGCAGTCGCCTCGGAGGGAATCAGCCCCAGCATTTT
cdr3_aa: CASSRLGGNQPQHF

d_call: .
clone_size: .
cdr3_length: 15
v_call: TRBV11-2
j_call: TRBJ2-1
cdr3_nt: TGTGCCAGCAGCCCACGGACAGTAAACTACAATGAGCAGTTCTTC
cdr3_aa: CASSPRTVNYNEQFF

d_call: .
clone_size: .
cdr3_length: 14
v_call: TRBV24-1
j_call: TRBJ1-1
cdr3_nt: TGTGCCACCAGTGTGACAGGCGAGACCACTGAAGCTTTCTTT
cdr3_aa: CATSVTGETTEAFF

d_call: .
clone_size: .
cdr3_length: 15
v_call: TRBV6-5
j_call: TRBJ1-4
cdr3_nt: TGTGCCAGCAGTCGGACAGACGCAACTAATGAAAAACTGTTTTTT
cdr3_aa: CASSRTDATNEKLFF

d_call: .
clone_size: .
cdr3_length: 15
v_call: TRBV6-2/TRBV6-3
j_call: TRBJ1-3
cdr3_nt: TGTGCCAGCAGCCGCCAAGGACACCCGGCATACACCATATATTTT
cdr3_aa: CASSRQGHPAYTIYF

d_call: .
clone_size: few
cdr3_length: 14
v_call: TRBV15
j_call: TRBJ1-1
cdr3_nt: TGTGCCTCAAGACACCCAACCAAGAACACTGAAGCTTTCTTT
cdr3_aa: CASRHPTKNTEAFF

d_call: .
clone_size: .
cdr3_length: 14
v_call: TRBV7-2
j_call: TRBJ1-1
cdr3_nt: TGTGCCAGCAGCTTAGTCAGGGGGAACACTGAAGCTTTCTTT
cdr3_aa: CASSLVRGNTEAFF

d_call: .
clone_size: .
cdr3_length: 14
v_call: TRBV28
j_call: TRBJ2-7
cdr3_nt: TGTGCCAGCAACAATCCTGGAGGCACCTACGAGCAGTACTTC
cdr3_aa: CASNNPGGTYEQYF

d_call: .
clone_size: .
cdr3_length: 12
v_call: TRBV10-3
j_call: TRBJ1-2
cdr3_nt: TGTGCCATCAGTGCGGGGGAGAATGGCTACACCTTC
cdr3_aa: CAISAGENGYTF

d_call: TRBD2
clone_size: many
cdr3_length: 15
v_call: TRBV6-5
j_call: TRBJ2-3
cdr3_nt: TGTGCCAGCAGACGAGCGGGGGCCCTCGCAGATACGCAGTATTTT
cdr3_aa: CASRRAGALADTQYF

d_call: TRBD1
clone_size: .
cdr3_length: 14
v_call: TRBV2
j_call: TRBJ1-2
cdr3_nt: TGTGCCAGCAGTGGGGACAGCATTAACTATGGCTACACCTTC
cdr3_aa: CASSGDSINYGYTF

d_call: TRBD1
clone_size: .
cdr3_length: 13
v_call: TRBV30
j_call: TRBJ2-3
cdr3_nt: TGTGCCTGGAGTGTAGGGGGCGCAGATACGCAGTATTTT
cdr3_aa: CAWSVGGADTQYF

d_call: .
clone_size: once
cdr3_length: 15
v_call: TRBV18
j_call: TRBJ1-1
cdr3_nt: TGTGCCAGCTCACCCACGACAGCCCCTGGGACTGAAGCTTTCTTT
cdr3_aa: CASSPTTAPGTEAFF

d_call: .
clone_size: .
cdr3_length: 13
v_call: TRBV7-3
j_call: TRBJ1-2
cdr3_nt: TGTGCCAGCAGCTCCCTTTTGGGCGATGGCTACACCTTC
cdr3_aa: CASSSLLGDGYTF

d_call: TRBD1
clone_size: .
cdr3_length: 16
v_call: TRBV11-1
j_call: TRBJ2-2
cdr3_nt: TGTGCCAGCAGCCTTGGGACAGGGGAGGCCACCGGGGAGCTGTTTTTT
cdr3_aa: CASSLGTGEATGELFF

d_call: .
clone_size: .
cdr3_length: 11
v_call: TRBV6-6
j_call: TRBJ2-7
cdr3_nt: TGTGCCAGCAGCCGGTCCTACGAGCAGTACTTC
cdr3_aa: CASSRSYEQYF

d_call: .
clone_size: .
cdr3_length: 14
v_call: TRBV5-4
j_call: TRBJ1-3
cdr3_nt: TGTGCCAGCAGCCTGGACAGCTCTGGAAACACCATATATTTT
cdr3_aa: CASSLDSSGNTIYF

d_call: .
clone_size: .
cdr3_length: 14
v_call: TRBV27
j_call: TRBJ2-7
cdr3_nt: TGTGCCAGCAGTTTCCTAGTCAGCTCCTACGAGCAGTACTTC
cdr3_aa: CASSFLVSSYEQYF

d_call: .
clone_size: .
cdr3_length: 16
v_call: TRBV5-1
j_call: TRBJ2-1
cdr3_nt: TGCGCCAGCAGCTCGCAGGCCGCGAGCTCCTACAATGAGCAGTTCTTC
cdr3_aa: CASSSQAASSYNEQFF

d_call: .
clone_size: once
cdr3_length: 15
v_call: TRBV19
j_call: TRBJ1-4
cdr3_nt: TGTGCCAGTAGTTCCCGAGGGGGAGGGAATGAAAAACTGTTTTTT
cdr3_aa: CASSSRGGGNEKLFF

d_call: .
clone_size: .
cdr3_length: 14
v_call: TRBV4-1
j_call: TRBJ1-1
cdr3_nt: TGCGCCAGCAGCCAAGTTGGGGCGCGAACTGAAGCTTTCTTT
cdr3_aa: CASSQVGARTEAFF

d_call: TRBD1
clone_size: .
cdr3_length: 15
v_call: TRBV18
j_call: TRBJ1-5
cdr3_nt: TGTGCCAGCTCTCCGGGGACAGGAAGCAATCAGCCCCAGCATTTT
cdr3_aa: CASSPGTGSNQPQHF

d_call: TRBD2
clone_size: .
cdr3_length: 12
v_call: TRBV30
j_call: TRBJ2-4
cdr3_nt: TGTGCCTGGAGTGTACAGCGGGGTGGTCAGTACTTC
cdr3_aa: CAWSVQRGGQYF

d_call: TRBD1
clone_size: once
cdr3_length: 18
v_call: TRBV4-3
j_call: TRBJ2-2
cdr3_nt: TGCGCCAGCAGCCAAGATTTCGCGACAGGGGCAGTCACCGGGGAGCTGTTTTTT
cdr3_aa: CASSQDFATGAVTGELFF